This T cell receptor beta chain was captured by sequencing in a study of T cells in tuberculosis. Study summary: This South African cohort compared adolescents with or without latent tuberculosis against adults with active tuberculosis. Study-wide points: Active tuberculosis alpha repertoires lay closer to GMM-specific TCRs than controls'.

Comment on this clone: No antigen is known for it.

The table came from immunoSEQ multiplex PCR; TCRdb's copy has only in-frame clones and leaves some out. In the table there are about 23,000 clones, about 95% of which are singletons. Germline V gene sequence: CDR1 MNHNY, CDR2 SVGAGI (reference sequence). CDR3 length equals 15 residues. Trimming pared 6 bases from V and 3 bases from J, leaving 15 bases between. The sequence was obtained from a donor aged 10-30 years with latent tuberculosis or without tuberculosis infection. Source material: PBMCs. This sequence joins TRBV6-6 and TRBJ1-3; no definite D call. CDR3 nucleotide sequence: TGTGCCAGCAGCCTACCCATGTCGGGTGGAAACACCATATATTTT. It is translated as CASSLPMSGGNTIYF.